These 8 T cell receptor beta chains originate from one sample sequenced in a study of T cell responses to AZD1222 COVID-19 vaccine. This table comes from immunoSEQ multiplex PCR, and its TCRdb copy is limited to in-frame clones, with some not included. The profile shows 75,000 to 90,000 clones, around 88% of them singletons. Source: peripheral blood, taken on day 0 of AZD1222 vaccination. These TCRs come from an adult in good health.

V usage is TRBV4-1 and J usage is TRBJ2-3; a possible D gene is TRBD2 (5 bases). This CDR3 region has 15 residues. In germline, CDR1 is MGHRA, CDR2 YSYEKL. V lost 0 bases and J lost 0, with 7 bases in between. CDR3 amino acids: CASSQERTSTDTQYF. CDR3 in DNA: TGCGCCAGCAGCCAAGAGCGGACTAGCACAGATACGCAGTATTTT.

The chain combines TRBV19 with TRBJ1-1; D ambiguous. CDR3 length equals 14 residues. The germline V gene has CDR1 LNHDA and CDR2 SQIVND (reference sequence). Trimming shortened V by 3 bases and J by 2 bases, and 10 bases separated the two germline ends. In DNA form, the CDR3 reads TGTGCCAGTAGTATGGGCCAACTTAACACTGAAGCTTTCTTT. Encoded protein: CASSMGQLNTEAFF.

This rearrangement joins TRBV19 to TRBJ1-2; D may be TRBD1 (6 bases). The germline V and J ends were trimmed by 5 bases and 1 base, with 17 bases remaining between them. Germline V gene data show CDR1 as LNHDA and CDR2 as SQIVND (reference sequence). The CDR3 is 16 amino acids. The CDR3 spells CASSPNTGRNNYGYTF. CDR3 sequence (DNA): TGTGCCAGTAGTCCCAACACAGGGAGAAATAACTATGGCTACACCTTC.

CDR3 loop: CASSQPQGAGGNSPLHF. DNA for the CDR3: TGTGCCAGCAGCCAACCACAGGGGGCCGGGGGAAATTCACCCCTCCACTTT. The chain couples TRBV3-1 (or the pseudogene TRBV3-2) to TRBJ1-6; 9 positions match TRBD1. With 2 bases clipped from V and 7 bases from J, the junction kept 9 bases outside the gene matches. The germline V gene has CDR1 LGHDT and CDR2 YNNKEL (reference sequence). CDR3 size: 17 residues.

The chain links TRBV6-5 to TRBJ2-4; D perhaps matches TRBD2 (6 bases). Germline V lookup: CDR1 MNHEY, CDR2 SVGAGI. The CDR3 sequence is 14 residues long. V was trimmed by 6 bases and J by 1 base, leaving 10 bases between them. For the CDR3, the DNA is TGTGCCAGCAGCCCAAGCGGGGCCAAAAACATTCAGTACTTC. Translating it yields CASSPSGAKNIQYF.

This sequence joins TRBV7-2 and TRBJ2-5; D is ambiguous. Trimming stripped 4 bases from V and 5 bases from J, with 17 bases between. The V gene's germline CDR1 is SGHTA and CDR2 FQGNSA. The CDR3 contains 15 residues. The CDR3 bases are TGTGCCAGCAGCTCCGATTTTGGCGGAGTGGAGACCCAGTACTTC. This codes for CASSSDFGGVETQYF.

This sequence joins TRBV24-1 and TRBJ2-7; no firm D call. This CDR3 is 13 amino acids long. V was cut by 4 bases and J by 2 bases, with 8 bases left in between. Germline-derived CDR1 and CDR2 are KGHDR and SFDVKD. The CDR3 here is CATSETTPYEQYF. The DNA of the CDR3 is TGTGCCACCAGTGAAACCACCCCCTACGAGCAGTACTTC.

J is TRBJ2-1 and V is TRBV7-9; 7 nucleotides line up with TRBD1. J gave up 6 bases and V 5 bases, and 4 bases lay outside the gene matches. This CDR3 region has 13 residues. Germline CDR1 reads SEHNR; CDR2 reads FQNEAQ (reference sequence). This CDR3 is CASSINRGNEQFF. In nucleotides, the CDR3 is TGTGCCAGCAGCATAAACAGGGGCAATGAGCAGTTCTTC.